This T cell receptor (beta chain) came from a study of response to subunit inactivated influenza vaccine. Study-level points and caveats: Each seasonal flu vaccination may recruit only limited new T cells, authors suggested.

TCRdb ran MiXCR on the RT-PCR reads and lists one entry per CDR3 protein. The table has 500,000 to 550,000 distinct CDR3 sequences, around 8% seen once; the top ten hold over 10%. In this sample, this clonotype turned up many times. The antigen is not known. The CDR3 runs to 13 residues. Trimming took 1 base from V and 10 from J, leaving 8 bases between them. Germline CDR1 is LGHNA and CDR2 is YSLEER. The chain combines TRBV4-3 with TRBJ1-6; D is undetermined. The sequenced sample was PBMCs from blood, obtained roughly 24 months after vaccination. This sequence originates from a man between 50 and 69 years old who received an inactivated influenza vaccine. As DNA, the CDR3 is TGCGCCAGCAGCCAAGGGGTCGGCTCACCCCTCCACTTT. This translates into CASSQGVGSPLHF.